These 2 T cell receptor beta chains originate from one sample sequenced in a study of T cell repertoires in cytomegalovirus infection. TCRdb analysed the reads with MiXCR anew, one entry per CDR3 protein. The repertoire holds about 180,000 distinct CDR3 sequences, with around 14% as singletons. The specimen sequenced was PBMCs. These TCRs come from a human donor in good health (CMV status not recorded). Some clones in this sample may be carry-over from other donors' samples.

This clonotype occurred a few times. The rearrangement links TRBV11-3 to TRBJ2-1; 8 bases align to TRBD1. The CDR3 is 13 residues long. Germline V gene sequence: CDR1 SGHNT, CDR2 YENEEA. V was pared by 5 bases and J by 9 bases, with 6 bases of the junction left unmatched. The CDR3 sequence is CASSPDRVGEQFF. The CDR3 coding sequence is TGTGCCAGCAGCCCGGACAGGGTGGGTGAGCAGTTCTTC. The whole variable domain, filled in from reference TRBV11-3 and TRBJ2-1, reads EAGVVQSPRYKIIEKKQPVAFWCNPISGHNTLYWYLQNLGQGPELLIRYENEEAVDDSQLPKDRFSAERLKGVDSTLKIQPAELGDSAVYLCASSPDRVGEQFFGPGTRLTVL.

This chain's CDR3 is CASYGVTEAFF. CDR3 DNA: TGTGCCAGCTATGGAGTGACTGAAGCTTTCTTT. V usage is TRBV27 and J usage is TRBJ1-1; no reliable D call. Between the trimmed V and J ends, which lost 8 bases and 5 bases, there was a span of 9 bases. From germline, CDR1 is MNHEY and CDR2 SMNVEV (reference sequence). The CDR3 extends over 11 amino acids.